A single sample is the source of the 14 T cell receptor beta chains below, sequenced in a study of post-analysis software for immune sequencing data. Points from the study as a whole: Patients had higher frequencies than controls of a few TRBV segments, including TRBV5-6, TRBV5-1 and TRBV20-1.

Researchers reported that TCR beta cDNA libraries carried unique molecular identifiers. In TCRdb, the PCR reads were re-called with MiXCR into one record per CDR3 protein. The repertoire has 820,000 or so distinct CDR3 sequences, 53% of them found once; the top ten carry 4.6%. No antigen has been identified for these receptors. The sequenced sample consisted of blood. The receptors were sampled from a girl aged 10 to 17 with multiple sclerosis.

The V gene is TRBV7-9, the J gene TRBJ1-5, with D unresolved. Looked up from germline, CDR1 is SEHNR and CDR2 is FQNEAQ (reference sequence). This CDR3 spans 16 amino acids. V lost 1 base and J lost 0, with 10 bases in between. Here the CDR3 DNA reads TGTGCCAGCAGCTTAGAGGCCGGCCATAGCAATCAGCCCCAGCATTTT. It codes for CASSLEAGHSNQPQHF.

The V call is TRBV29-1, the J call TRBJ2-7; 9 bases align to TRBD1. V lost 6 bases and J lost 6; bases outside the gene matches: 12. This CDR3 spans 14 amino acids. CDR1 SQVTM and CDR2 ANQGSEA come from the germline V gene. CDR3: CSVTLTGTGFEQYF. The CDR3 nucleotides are TGCAGCGTCACCTTAACCGGGACAGGGTTCGAGCAGTACTTC.

The V and J genes are TRBV7-6 and TRBJ2-5; perhaps TRBD2 as D (6 bases). The CDR3 totals 15 residues. Germline loops: CDR1 SGHVS, CDR2 FNYEAQ. V lost 1 base and J lost 4, with 13 bases in between. The CDR3 DNA sequence: TGTGCCAGCAGCTTAGTGGCTAGCGAGACAGAGACCCAGTACTTC. Protein: CASSLVASETETQYF.

The V gene is TRBV2, the J gene TRBJ2-5; 8 nucleotides align to TRBD1. Per germline, CDR1 SNHLY and CDR2 FYNNEI. With V trimmed by 4 bases and J by 11 bases, 6 bases remained unmatched. The CDR3 is made up of 12 amino acids. DNA for the CDR3: TGTGCCAGCAGTGTCCTGACAGGGGAGCAGTACTTC. As protein: CASSVLTGEQYF.

Concerning this clonotype itself: The germline gene is not matched at one end of the junction; a read error may be the cause. V and J are TRBV29-1 and TRBJ2-1; 8 bases are a match to TRBD1. The CDR3 runs 14 residues. Per germline, CDR1 SQVTM and CDR2 ANQGSEA. CDR3 amino acids: CSVGYRGIYNEQFF. CDR3 nucleotides: TGTAGCGTCGGGTACAGGGGGATATACAATGAGCAGTTCTTC.

V and J are TRBV7-3 and TRBJ2-1, with D possibly being TRBD2 (6 bases). CDR3 size: 16 residues. V dropped 5 bases and J dropped 10 bases, with 24 bases sitting between them. Per germline, CDR1 SGHTA and CDR2 FQGTGA. The CDR3 nucleotides are TGTGCCAGCAGCCCCACCGGGGGTTCCCTAATTTTGGAGCAGTTCTTC. This encodes CASSPTGGSLILEQFF.

Comments on this clonotype: At one end the junction does not follow the germline gene, possibly because of a read error. J is TRBJ2-1 and V is TRBV6-2 or TRBV6-3; TRBD2 is a possible D gene (5 bases). This CDR3 is 16 amino acids long. Germline V gene sequence: CDR1 MNHEY, CDR2 SVGEGT. In nucleotides, the CDR3 is TGTGCCGGCAGTTACGCCCGGGGTAGCGCCTACAATGAGCAGTTCTTC. As protein: CAGSYARGSAYNEQFF.

This clonotype was counted ten times or more. The genes are TRBV29-1 and TRBJ2-5; D is uncertain. This CDR3 is built from 10 residues. Germline V gives CDR1 SQVTM, CDR2 ANQGSEA. V was clipped by 4 bases and J by 4 bases, with 4 bases between them. The CDR3 DNA follows: TGCAGCGTTGTAGGAGAGACCCAGTACTTC. Protein: CSVVGETQYF.

The CDR3 protein is CSARGLAGDSSYNEQFF. The CDR3 DNA reads as TGCAGTGCTCGGGGACTAGCGGGAGATAGCTCCTACAATGAGCAGTTCTTC. This sequence joins TRBV20-1 and TRBJ2-1; 14 nucleotides align to TRBD2. This CDR3 contains 17 residues. V was pared by 5 bases and J by 0 bases, with 6 bases of the junction left unmatched. The germline V gene has CDR1 DFQATT and CDR2 SNEGSKA (reference sequence).

The V call is TRBV19, the J call TRBJ1-2; D call uncertain. Trimming took 2 bases from V and 2 from J, leaving 6 bases between them. Per the germline V gene, CDR1 is LNHDA and CDR2 is SQIVND (reference sequence). This CDR3 comprises 13 residues. CDR3 bases: TGTGCCAGTAGTATAAAGGGCAACTATGGCTACACCTTC. This sequence encodes CASSIKGNYGYTF.

In nucleotides, the CDR3 is TGCAGTGCTAGAGAACTCTCGAGCTCCTACGAGCAGTACTTC. Amino acids: CSARELSSSYEQYF. The chain has TRBV20-1 and TRBJ2-7; no definite D call. CDR3 length equals 14 residues. V was shortened by 0 bases and J by 0 bases, with 9 bases between the two germline ends. Germline values: CDR1 DFQATT, CDR2 SNEGSKA (reference sequence).

The genes are TRBV14 and TRBJ2-7; D gene unclear. The J call is doubtful: the DNA matches TRBJ2-5 better. CDR1 and CDR2 from the germline V gene are SGHDN and FVKESK. This CDR3 comprises 17 residues. Here the CDR3 reads CASSQAPELTGGETQYF. CDR3 DNA sequence: TGTGCCAGCAGCCAAGCCCCCGAACTGACGGGTGGGGAGACCCAGTACTTC.

The V call is TRBV12-3 or TRBV12-4, the J call TRBJ2-1; the D is unclear. The CDR3 extends over 14 amino acids. Between the trimmed V and J ends, which lost 3 bases and 2 bases, there was a span of 8 bases. CDR3 amino acids: CASSFLRTYNEQFF. The CDR3, as DNA: TGTGCCAGCAGTTTTTTGCGTACCTACAATGAGCAGTTCTTC.

The chain couples TRBV15 to TRBJ2-1, with D hard to call. Trimming removed 0 bases from V and 6 bases from J, with 12 bases in between. Germline CDR1 reads LNHNV; CDR2 reads YYDKDF (reference sequence). This CDR3 has 15 residues. The CDR3 DNA is TGTGCCACCAGCAGAGATCTATGGATAGGCAATGAGCAGTTCTTC. Protein: CATSRDLWIGNEQFF.